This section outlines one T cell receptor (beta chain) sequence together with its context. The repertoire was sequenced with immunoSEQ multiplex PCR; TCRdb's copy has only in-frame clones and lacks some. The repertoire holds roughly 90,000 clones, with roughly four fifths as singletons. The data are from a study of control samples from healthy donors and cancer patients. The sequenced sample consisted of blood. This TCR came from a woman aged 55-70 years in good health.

The CDR3 sequence: CASSQSQTGGHGYTF. The DNA for the CDR3 is TGCGCCAGCAGTCAATCTCAGACAGGGGGCCATGGCTACACCTTC. The rearrangement uses TRBV23-1 and TRBJ1-2; TRBD1 matches 10 bases. TRBV23-1 is known as an ORF, though its function is uncertain. Trimming removed 0 bases from V and 6 bases from J; junction bases left unmatched: 4. This CDR3 comprises 15 residues.